A single sample is the source of the 3 T cell receptor beta chains below, sequenced in a study of regulatory T cells in long-lasting Graves disease. Library construction for TCR beta used iRepertoire HTBI primers and Arm-PCR of CDR3 regions. TCRdb used MiXCR to reprocess the multiplex PCR reads, holding one entry per CDR3 protein. The sample carries about 450,000 distinct CDR3 sequences, 16% recorded once. Time point noted: newly diagnosed GD, antithyroid drugs for less than 3 months. PBMC RNA served as the TCR library source. The same data also went into a second study, on T cells in Graves' hyperthyroidism and ophthalmopathy.

Source: peripheral blood mononuclear cells (PBMCs), taken at new diagnosis, from a patient treated with antithyroid drugs. Every receptor here comes from a woman aged 30 to 39 with Graves disease.

The chain joins TRBV6-2 or TRBV6-3 to TRBJ2-1; the match to TRBD2 covers 16 bases. The CDR3 totals 17 residues. CDR1 MNHEY and CDR2 SVGEGT come from the germline V gene. V dropped 6 bases and J dropped 7; count of bases not matched to a gene: 9. In DNA form, the CDR3 reads TGTGCCAGCAGATTCTCCGGGACTAGCGGGAGGGAAAATGAGCAGTTCTTC. Translating it yields CASRFSGTSGRENEQFF.

The chain links TRBV10-3 to TRBJ2-2, with 8 bases lining up with TRBD1. The CDR3 is made up of 16 amino acids. With 6 bases clipped from V and 0 bases from J, the junction kept 6 bases outside the gene matches. Germline CDR1 is ENHRY and CDR2 is SYGVKD. The CDR3 loop reads CAIRQKTGANTGELFF. In DNA, the CDR3 is TGTGCCATCAGGCAGAAGACAGGGGCGAACACCGGGGAGCTGTTTTTT.

This clonotype showed up just a few times. An end of the junction does not agree with germline; a read error may underlie this. The rearrangement joins TRBV5-1 to TRBJ2-7; D perhaps matches TRBD1 (5 bases). Germline CDR1 reads SGHRS; CDR2 reads YFSETQ. This CDR3 spans 15 amino acids. This CDR3 reads CASSPSWGSPYEPYF. CDR3 DNA sequence: TGCGCCAGCAGCCCATCTTGGGGCAGCCCCTACGAGCCGTACTTC.